This T cell receptor beta chain was sequenced during a study of blood T cell repertoires in COVID-19. Study-wide background: Acute and convalescent COVID-19 specimens originated in the United States, Italy and Spain. T cells, B-cell-depleted T cells, or PBMCs supplied cDNA or gDNA.

V lost 5 bases to trimming and J lost 3 bases, with 10 bases between them. The CDR3 covers 13 residues. Germline loops: CDR1 SGHTA, CDR2 FQGNSA. In the authors' methods: Amplification of reference gene primers was used by the study to estimate nucleated cell counts. Here immunoSEQ multiplex PCR was the method, and the copy in TCRdb shows in-frame clones only, minus some. That table furnishes V, J and clone size, whereas the DNA furnished D and trimming. The top ten clones hold more than 13% of a sample with fewer than 90,000 clones, roughly four fifths of them seen once. The sample was peripheral blood. V usage is TRBV7-2 and J usage is TRBJ1-1; D is unclear. This sequence was found in a man in his 60s with COVID-19, enrolled during active disease. The CDR3 region is CASSLNRDTEAFF. The CDR3 nucleotides read TGTGCCAGCAGCCTAAACCGGGACACTGAAGCTTTCTTT.